The rows below give T cell receptor beta chains drawn from one sample of a study of T cell repertoires in cytomegalovirus infection. Antigens for these TCRs are unknown. TCRdb re-called the reads through MiXCR, storing one row per CDR3 protein. The sample has roughly 920,000 distinct CDR3 sequences, roughly 31% seen once. This material consisted of cultured CD8+ T cells from PBMCs, taken from culture after CMV antigen stimulation. The receptor set was obtained from a human donor in good health (CMV status not recorded). Some clones in this sample may be carry-over from other donors' samples. Each CDR3 is given with its conserved first and last residue. A D gene is named only where the DNA matches it firmly. Size values are once, few and many counts, or a class for expanded clones, and some rows have none.

J: TRBJ1-1; D: NA; size: NA; V: TRBV5-1; CDR3: CASSFYSGAEAFF; DNA: TGCGCCAGCAGCTTTTATTCAGGGGCCGAAGCTTTCTTT
J: TRBJ2-7; D: TRBD1; size: NA; V: TRBV19; CDR3: CASSTRQGRHEQYF; DNA: TGTGCCAGTAGTACTAGACAGGGTCGACACGAGCAGTACTTC
J: TRBJ1-2; D: NA; size: once; V: TRBV9; CDR3: CASSVGSTDGYTF; DNA: TGTGCCAGCAGCGTAGGTTCGACGGATGGCTACACCTTC
J: TRBJ1-5; D: TRBD1; size: few; V: TRBV2; CDR3: CASRGTVFSNQPQHF; DNA: TGTGCCAGCAGGGGGACAGTCTTTAGCAATCAGCCCCAGCATTTT
J: TRBJ2-3; D: NA; size: many; V: TRBV7-8; CDR3: CASSLIGAVPHTDTQYF; DNA: TGTGCCAGCAGCTTAATTGGAGCGGTTCCACACACAGATACGCAGTATTTT
J: TRBJ2-7; D: TRBD2; size: NA; V: TRBV2; CDR3: CASKPLWEGPYEQYF; DNA: TGTGCCAGCAAGCCCCTTTGGGAGGGCCCCTACGAGCAGTACTTC
J: TRBJ1-1; D: NA; size: many; V: TRBV7-6; CDR3: CASSLDVTNTEAFF; DNA: TGTGCCAGCAGCTTAGATGTGACGAACACTGAAGCTTTCTTT
J: TRBJ1-4; D: NA; size: NA; V: TRBV5-5; CDR3: CASSLSDSNEKLFF; DNA: TGTGCCAGCAGCTTGTCGGACAGTAATGAAAAACTGTTTTTT
J: TRBJ2-1; D: TRBD2; size: NA; V: TRBV11-2; CDR3: CASSSPEAGGPRGYNEQFF; DNA: TGTGCCAGCAGCTCTCCGGAAGCGGGGGGCCCCCGCGGTTACAATGAGCAGTTCTTC
J: TRBJ2-2; D: NA; size: few; V: TRBV7-4; CDR3: CASSHLPAGNTGELFF; DNA: TGTGCCAGCAGCCATCTTCCGGCGGGGAACACCGGGGAGCTGTTTTTT
J: TRBJ1-6; D: NA; size: NA; V: TRBV28; CDR3: CASRQKGVSYNSPLHF; DNA: TGTGCCAGCAGACAAAAAGGGGTATCCTATAATTCACCCCTCCACTTT
J: TRBJ2-5; D: TRBD2; size: NA; V: TRBV24-1; CDR3: CATSDPAGGRETQYF; DNA: TGTGCCACCAGTGATCCAGCGGGGGGCAGGGAGACCCAGTACTTC
J: TRBJ1-6; D: NA; size: NA; V: TRBV27; CDR3: CASSLLEVNSPLHF; DNA: TGTGCCAGCAGTTTGCTTGAAGTGAATTCACCCCTCCACTTT
J: TRBJ2-1; D: NA; size: NA; V: TRBV12-3/TRBV12-4; CDR3: CASRSLVNEQFF; DNA: TGTGCCAGCAGATCACTAGTCAATGAGCAGTTCTTC
J: TRBJ1-2; D: TRBD1; size: few; V: TRBV5-6; CDR3: CASSLKLGGGFYGYTF; DNA: TGTGCCAGCAGCTTGAAGTTGGGAGGGGGCTTCTATGGCTACACCTTC
J: TRBJ2-1; D: TRBD2; size: few; V: TRBV5-4; CDR3: CASLEWGRDYNEQFF; DNA: TGTGCCAGCCTAGAGTGGGGGAGGGATTACAATGAGCAGTTCTTC
J: TRBJ1-5; D: NA; size: many; V: TRBV7-9; CDR3: CASSLPGGGQPQHF; DNA: TGTGCCAGCAGCCTCCCCGGGGGTGGGCAGCCCCAGCATTTT
J: TRBJ2-1; D: TRBD2; size: NA; V: TRBV27; CDR3: CASSTLAGSPYNEQFF; DNA: TGTGCCAGCAGCACTCTAGCGGGGAGTCCCTACAATGAGCAGTTCTTC
J: TRBJ2-1; D: NA; size: NA; V: TRBV2; CDR3: CASSPRGDSKTVVPAYNEQFF; DNA: TGTGCCAGCAGTCCAAGGGGGGACAGTAAAACCGTAGTCCCGGCCTACAATGAGCAGTTCTTC
J: TRBJ1-5; D: NA; size: NA; V: TRBV15; CDR3: CATSSVDGSNQPQHF; DNA: TGTGCCACCAGCAGCGTGGACGGTAGCAATCAGCCCCAGCATTTT
J: TRBJ2-5; D: TRBD1; size: NA; V: TRBV27; CDR3: CASRPGGFQETQYF; DNA: TGTGCCAGCAGACCAGGGGGCTTTCAAGAGACCCAGTACTTC
J: TRBJ1-1; D: NA; size: few; V: TRBV13; CDR3: CASSLARSGGAFF; DNA: TGTGCCAGCAGCTTAGCTCGATCCGGGGGAGCTTTCTTT
J: TRBJ2-5; D: NA; size: few; V: TRBV3-1; CDR3: CATLEVQGLKTQYF; DNA: TGTGCCACCTTAGAGGTGCAGGGGTTGAAGACCCAGTACTTC
J: TRBJ2-5; D: TRBD2; size: NA; V: TRBV4-3; CDR3: CANSQDSGGFFKTQYF; DNA: TGCGCCAACAGCCAAGATAGCGGGGGGTTCTTTAAGACCCAGTACTTC
J: TRBJ2-1; D: NA; size: NA; V: TRBV9; CDR3: CASSGQGGEQFF; DNA: TGTGCCAGCAGCGGCCAGGGTGGTGAGCAGTTCTTC
J: TRBJ1-1; D: NA; size: NA; V: TRBV6-1; CDR3: CAGDQGRSMNTEAFF; DNA: TGTGCCGGCGATCAGGGACGGAGCATGAACACTGAAGCTTTCTTT
J: TRBJ2-2; D: TRBD2; size: NA; V: TRBV12-3/TRBV12-4; CDR3: CASSFSVSGEGGTGELFF; DNA: TGTGCCAGCAGTTTTTCCGTTAGCGGGGAGGGAGGCACCGGGGAGCTGTTTTTT
J: TRBJ2-1; D: NA; size: NA; V: TRBV27; CDR3: CASSLGSSGEQFF; DNA: TGTGCCAGCAGTCTGGGCAGTAGCGGAGAGCAGTTCTTC
J: TRBJ1-5; D: NA; size: NA; V: TRBV7-8; CDR3: CASSLGEFGNQPQHF; DNA: TGTGCCAGCAGCTTAGGAGAATTCGGCAATCAGCCCCAGCATTTT
J: TRBJ2-1; D: TRBD2; size: NA; V: TRBV6-2/TRBV6-3; CDR3: CASSHLAGGDNEQFF; DNA: TGTGCCAGCAGTCACCTAGCGGGGGGAGACAATGAGCAGTTCTTC
J: TRBJ1-2; D: TRBD1; size: many; V: TRBV7-8; CDR3: CASSLARTGDNYGYTF; DNA: TGTGCCAGCAGCTTAGCTCGGACAGGTGATAACTATGGCTACACCTTC
J: TRBJ2-3; D: TRBD1; size: NA; V: TRBV4-1; CDR3: CASSPGQGQTDTQYF; DNA: TGCGCCAGCAGCCCCGGACAGGGACAGACAGATACGCAGTATTTT
J: TRBJ1-1; D: TRBD1; size: few; V: TRBV5-6; CDR3: CASRTRDRLNTEAFF; DNA: TGTGCCAGCAGGACCCGGGACAGGCTGAACACTGAAGCTTTCTTT
J: TRBJ2-1; D: TRBD1; size: few; V: TRBV4-3; CDR3: CASSRYGQGPYNEQFF; DNA: TGCGCCAGCAGCCGATACGGACAGGGGCCCTACAATGAGCAGTTCTTC
J: TRBJ2-1; D: TRBD2; size: few; V: TRBV27; CDR3: CASRASGGFDEQFF; DNA: TGTGCCAGCAGGGCTAGCGGGGGGTTCGATGAGCAGTTCTTC
J: TRBJ2-3; D: TRBD2; size: few; V: TRBV6-6; CDR3: CASGLSLGGKDTQYF; DNA: TGTGCCAGCGGCCTTTCCTTGGGAGGGAAGGACACGCAGTATTTT
J: TRBJ2-1; D: NA; size: NA; V: TRBV6-2/TRBV6-3; CDR3: CASSYSLGDEQFF; DNA: TGTGCCAGCAGTTACTCGTTAGGCGATGAGCAGTTCTTC
J: TRBJ1-4; D: NA; size: NA; V: TRBV7-9; CDR3: CASSPPGLNEKLFF; DNA: TGTGCCAGCAGCCCCCCGGGACTCAATGAAAAACTGTTTTTT
J: TRBJ1-1; D: TRBD1; size: NA; V: TRBV20-1; CDR3: CSPLNRDSPTEAFF; DNA: TGCAGTCCCTTGAATCGGGACAGCCCAACTGAAGCTTTCTTT
J: TRBJ2-2; D: NA; size: few; V: TRBV9; CDR3: CASSVSGTGELFF; DNA: TGTGCCAGCAGCGTCTCGGGCACCGGGGAGCTGTTTTTT
J: TRBJ2-1; D: NA; size: many; V: TRBV7-9; CDR3: CASSRGYEQFF; DNA: TGTGCCAGCAGTAGGGGCTATGAGCAGTTCTTC
J: TRBJ1-5; D: NA; size: NA; V: TRBV27; CDR3: CASSFLGGGNQPQHF; DNA: TGTGCCAGCAGTTTTCTCGGAGGTGGAAATCAGCCCCAGCATTTT
J: TRBJ2-6; D: TRBD1; size: once; V: TRBV6-8; CDR3: CASRGERQGRSGANVLTF; DNA: TGTGCCAGCAGGGGGGAACGACAGGGACGCTCTGGGGCCAACGTCCTGACTTTC
J: TRBJ2-1; D: NA; size: few; V: TRBV2; CDR3: CASSGVSSYNEQFF; DNA: TGTGCCAGCAGCGGTGTGAGCTCCTACAATGAGCAGTTCTTC
J: TRBJ2-2; D: TRBD2; size: NA; V: TRBV12-3/TRBV12-4; CDR3: CASTRSGTSGGQSGELFF; DNA: TGTGCCAGCACCCGCTCCGGGACTAGCGGGGGGCAGAGCGGGGAGCTGTTTTTT
J: TRBJ1-6; D: NA; size: NA; V: TRBV4-3; CDR3: CASSQATSSYNSPLHF; DNA: TGCGCCAGCAGCCAAGCGACGAGCTCCTATAATTCACCCCTCCACTTT
J: TRBJ2-7; D: NA; size: NA; V: TRBV3-1; CDR3: CASSRDGPYEQYF; DNA: TGTGCCAGCAGCCGGGACGGACCCTACGAGCAGTACTTC
J: TRBJ2-7; D: NA; size: few; V: TRBV5-1; CDR3: CASNLDTGGYEQYF; DNA: TGCGCCAGCAACCTCGACACTGGCGGCTACGAGCAGTACTTC
J: TRBJ1-2; D: NA; size: NA; V: TRBV7-9; CDR3: CASSLGQGYTF; DNA: TGTGCCAGCAGCTTAGGACAGGGCTACACCTTC
J: TRBJ2-5; D: NA; size: few; V: TRBV7-9; CDR3: CASRRTGAQETQYF; DNA: TGTGCCAGCAGGCGGACGGGAGCCCAAGAGACCCAGTACTTC
J: TRBJ1-1; D: TRBD1; size: many; V: TRBV6-6; CDR3: CASSPTGGYTEAFF; DNA: TGTGCCAGCAGTCCAACAGGGGGATACACTGAAGCTTTCTTT